The clone carrying this TCR beta chain was observed a single time. As yet, its antigen is unknown. This sample was included in a study of cytomegalovirus exposure and HLA in healthy donors. About the research overall: Samples from HLA-typed donors yielded approximately 80 million unique TCRs in an early data release. Study results and limitations: There were around 160 TCR beta chains listed as cytomegalovirus-associated. Beyond CMV serostatus, there was no information to go on about immune exposure.

CDR3 length equals 13 residues. Trimming pared 6 bases from V and 10 bases from J, leaving 13 bases between. Germline V gene sequence: CDR1 ENHRY, CDR2 SYGVKD. Primers for the PCR totalled 60 Vbeta and 13 Jbeta. Method: immunoSEQ multiplex PCR; TCRdb's copy keeps in-frame clones and lacks some. The sample records over 150,000 clones, 65% to 75% being singletons. The J gene is TRBJ1-6, the V gene TRBV10-3, with D hard to call. Sample: PBMCs. This sequence originates from a man aged 18 to 29 in good health and CMV-seronegative. The CDR3 region has the DNA TGTGCCATCAGCCAGGAATCAGGCTCACCCCTCCACTTT. Encoded protein: CAISQESGSPLHF.